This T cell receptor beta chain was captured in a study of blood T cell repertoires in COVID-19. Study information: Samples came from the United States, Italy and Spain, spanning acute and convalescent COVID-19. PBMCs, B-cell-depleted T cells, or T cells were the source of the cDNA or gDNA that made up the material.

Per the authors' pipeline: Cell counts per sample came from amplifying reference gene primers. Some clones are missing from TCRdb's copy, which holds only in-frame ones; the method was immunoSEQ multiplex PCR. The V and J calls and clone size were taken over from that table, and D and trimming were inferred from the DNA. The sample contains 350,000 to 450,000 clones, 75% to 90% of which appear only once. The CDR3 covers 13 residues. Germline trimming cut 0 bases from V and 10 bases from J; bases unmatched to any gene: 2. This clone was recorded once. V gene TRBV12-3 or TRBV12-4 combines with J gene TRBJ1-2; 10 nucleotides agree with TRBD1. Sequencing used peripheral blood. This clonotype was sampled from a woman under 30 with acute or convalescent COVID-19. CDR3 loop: CASSLAGTGAYTF. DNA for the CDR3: TGTGCCAGCAGTTTAGCCGGGACAGGGGCCTACACCTTC.